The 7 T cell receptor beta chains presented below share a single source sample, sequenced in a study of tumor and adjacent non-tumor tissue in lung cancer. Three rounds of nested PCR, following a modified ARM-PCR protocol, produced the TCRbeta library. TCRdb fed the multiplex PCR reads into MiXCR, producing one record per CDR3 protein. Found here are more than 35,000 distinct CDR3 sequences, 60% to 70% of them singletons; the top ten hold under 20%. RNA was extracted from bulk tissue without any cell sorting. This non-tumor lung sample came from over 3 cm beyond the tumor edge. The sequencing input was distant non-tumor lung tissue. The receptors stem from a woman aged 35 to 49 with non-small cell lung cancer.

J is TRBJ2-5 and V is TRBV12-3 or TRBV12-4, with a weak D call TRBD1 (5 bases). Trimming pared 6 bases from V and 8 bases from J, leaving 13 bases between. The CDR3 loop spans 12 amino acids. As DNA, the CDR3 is TGTGCCAGCAGCTACTCTAGGGGCACCCAGTACTTC. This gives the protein CASSYSRGTQYF.

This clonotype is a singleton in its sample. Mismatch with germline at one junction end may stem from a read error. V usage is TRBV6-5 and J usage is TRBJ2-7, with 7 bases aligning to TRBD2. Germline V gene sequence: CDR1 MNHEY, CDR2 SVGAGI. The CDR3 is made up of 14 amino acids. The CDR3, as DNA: TGTGCCAGCAGCCTAGGGGAGGGACCCTACAAGCAGTACTTC. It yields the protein CASSLGEGPYKQYF.

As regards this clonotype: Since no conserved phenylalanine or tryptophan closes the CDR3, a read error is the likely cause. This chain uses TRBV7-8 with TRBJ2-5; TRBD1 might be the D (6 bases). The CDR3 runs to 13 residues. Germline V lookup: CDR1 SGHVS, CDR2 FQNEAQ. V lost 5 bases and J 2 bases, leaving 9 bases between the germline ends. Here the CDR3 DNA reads TGTGCCAGCAGCCGGGACATACAAGAGACCCAGTACTCC. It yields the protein CASSRDIQETQYS.

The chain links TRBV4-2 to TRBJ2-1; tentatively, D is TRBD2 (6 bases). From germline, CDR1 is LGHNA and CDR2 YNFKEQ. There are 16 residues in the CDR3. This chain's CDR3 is CDGSQDNTGVSREQFF. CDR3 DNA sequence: TGTGACGGCAGCCAAGATAACACGGGAGTGTCGCGGGAGCAGTTCTTC.

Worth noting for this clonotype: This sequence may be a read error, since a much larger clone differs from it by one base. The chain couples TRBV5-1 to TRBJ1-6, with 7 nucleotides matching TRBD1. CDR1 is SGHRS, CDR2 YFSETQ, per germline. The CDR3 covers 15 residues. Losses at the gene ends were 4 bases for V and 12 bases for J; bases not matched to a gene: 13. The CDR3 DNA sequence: TGCGCCAGCAGCCCAGACGGAGGGGGCGGTTTACCCCTCCACTTT. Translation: CASSPDGGGGLPLHF.

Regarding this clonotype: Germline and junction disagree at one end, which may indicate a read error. The CDR3 region has the DNA TGTGCCAACTCACCTCCGGGACAGGGCTCTTCACCCCTCCACTTT. Translated, it gives CANSPPGQGSSPLHF. This chain joins TRBV18 and TRBJ1-6; 9 bases match TRBD1. The CDR3 runs to 15 residues. The germline CDR1 and CDR2 sequences are KGHSH and LQKENI.

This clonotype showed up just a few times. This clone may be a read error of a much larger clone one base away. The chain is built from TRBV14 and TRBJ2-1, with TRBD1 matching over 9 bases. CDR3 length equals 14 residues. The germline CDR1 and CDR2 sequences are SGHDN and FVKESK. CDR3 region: CVSSQIGTGNEQFF. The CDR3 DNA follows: TGTGTCAGCAGCCAAATTGGGACAGGGAATGAGCAGTTCTTC.